Listed below are T cell receptor beta chains from one sample, sequenced in a study of cytomegalovirus exposure and HLA in healthy donors. The protocol was immunoSEQ multiplex PCR, while the TCRdb copy is restricted to in-frame clones and leaves out a portion. The top ten hold roughly 1% of the sample, which has about 60,000 clones, around nine tenths seen once. The sequenced sample was PBMCs. The receptors come from a man between 18 and 29 years old in good health and CMV-seronegative. CDR3s include the opening cysteine and the closing phenylalanine or tryptophan. D genes are given only for firm matches. Size is omitted from some rows. Given values are once, few, many or a class for expanded clones.

v_call	d_call	cdr3_length	j_call	clone_size	cdr3_nt	cdr3_aa
TRBV2	.	16	TRBJ2-2	.	TGTGCCAGCAGTGAGCCGGGCAGGGCGAGGACCGGGGAGCTGTTTTTT	CASSEPGRARTGELFF
TRBV21-1	.	15	TRBJ2-5	once	TGTGCCAGCAGCAAAGTTGGGGGGGGGCTGGAGACCCAGTACTTC	CASSKVGGGLETQYF
TRBV4-3	.	14	TRBJ2-7	.	TGCGCCAGCAGCCAGGCGCGGGAAAGGTACGAGCAGTACTTC	CASSQARERYEQYF
TRBV6-1	TRBD2	15	TRBJ2-5	.	TGTGCCAGCAGCCCGGGACTAGCGGGAGTGGAGACCCAGTACTTC	CASSPGLAGVETQYF
TRBV7-2	.	14	TRBJ2-7	.	TGTGCCAGCAGCCCCGACAGGAGCTCCTACGAGCAGTACTTC	CASSPDRSSYEQYF
TRBV5-6	.	11	TRBJ2-7	once	TGTGCCAGCAGCGCGGACTATGAGCAGTACTTC	CASSADYEQYF
TRBV7-8	.	13	TRBJ1-4	.	TGTGCCAGCAGCGACCGGGGTAATGAAAAACTGTTTTTT	CASSDRGNEKLFF
TRBV25-1	TRBD1	14	TRBJ1-4	.	TGTGCCAGCAGTGTATTGGACAGGGATGAAAAACTGTTTTTT	CASSVLDRDEKLFF
TRBV7-2	TRBD2	15	TRBJ2-7	.	TGTGCCAGCAGCAACATAGCGGGAGTTTTCCACGAGCAGTACTTC	CASSNIAGVFHEQYF
TRBV6-5	.	12	TRBJ2-3	.	TGTGCCAGCAGTTACTCTATGGATACGCAGTATTTT	CASSYSMDTQYF
TRBV19	.	15	TRBJ2-5	.	TGTGCCAGTAGCGATCCAGGGTACGCGGGGGAGACCCAGTACTTC	CASSDPGYAGETQYF
TRBV2	.	12	TRBJ2-5	once	TGTGCCAGCATGGACTGGAACGAGACCCAGTACTTC	CASMDWNETQYF
TRBV5-1	.	14	TRBJ2-2	.	TGCGCCAGCGATCCGGGACAGAACACCGGGGAGCTGTTTTTT	CASDPGQNTGELFF
TRBV18	.	14	TRBJ2-2	.	TGTGCCAGCTCAACAGGTGGATGGGCCGGGGAGCTGTTTTTT	CASSTGGWAGELFF
TRBV5-1	.	15	TRBJ1-2	.	TGCGCCAGCAGCCCTGACAACGGGGGATACTATGGCTACACCTTC	CASSPDNGGYYGYTF
TRBV5-1	TRBD1	16	TRBJ2-1	.	TGCGCCAGCAGCTTGGAAAGGGACAGGGCAGTGGATGAGCAGTTCTTC	CASSLERDRAVDEQFF
TRBV6-1	TRBD1	15	TRBJ1-5	few	TGTGCCAGCAGTTCCGGGACAGGGGGCGGTCAGCCCCAGCATTTT	CASSSGTGGGQPQHF
TRBV7-7	.	14	TRBJ2-1	.	TGTGCTAGCAGCCCCCCCGGGGGTCACAATGAGCAGTTCTTC	CASSPPGGHNEQFF
TRBV27	TRBD2	14	TRBJ2-7	.	TGTGCCAGCAGTTTCCGGGAGGGCCCCTACGAGCAGTACTTC	CASSFREGPYEQYF
TRBV15	.	15	TRBJ2-6	few	TGTGCCACCAGCAGAGACAACTCTGGGGCCAACGTCCTGACTTTC	CATSRDNSGANVLTF
TRBV10-3	.	16	TRBJ1-4	.	TGTGCCATCAGTGAACAGGGTGGATGGACTAATGAAAAACTGTTTTTT	CAISEQGGWTNEKLFF
TRBV19	.	14	TRBJ1-1	.	TGTGCCAGTAGTCCCGGGACAATGGGGACTGAAGCTTTCTTT	CASSPGTMGTEAFF
TRBV6-5	TRBD1	15	TRBJ2-1	.	TGTGCCAGCAGGGCGGACAGGGGGTCTGGCAATGAGCAGTTCTTC	CASRADRGSGNEQFF
TRBV18	.	16	TRBJ2-7	.	TGTGCCAGCTCACCACTTCCGGGTGGTTCCTCCTACGAGCAGTACTTC	CASSPLPGGSSYEQYF
TRBV9	TRBD1	15	TRBJ2-2	.	TGTGCCAGCAGCCCACGGACAGGGAACACCGGGGAGCTGTTTTTT	CASSPRTGNTGELFF
TRBV28	.	15	TRBJ2-1	.	TGTGCCAGTTCCGGTATGGGAGGCGAACCAAATGAGCAGTTCTTC	CASSGMGGEPNEQFF
TRBV5-6	TRBD1	14	TRBJ2-3	.	TGTGCCAGCAGCCGGACAGGGGGCACAGATACGCAGTATTTT	CASSRTGGTDTQYF
TRBV5-1	.	15	TRBJ2-3	.	TGCGCCAGCAGCTCCTGGACAGCTAGCACAGATACGCAGTATTTT	CASSSWTASTDTQYF
TRBV10-3	TRBD2	15	TRBJ2-7	.	TGTGCCATCAGTGCAGCTTGGGGCGGGAGGGACGAGCAGTACTTC	CAISAAWGGRDEQYF
TRBV7-2	.	14	TRBJ1-5	once	TGTGCCAGCAGCTCCTGGGGGGGAGGGGAGCCCCAGCATTTT	CASSSWGGGEPQHF
TRBV6-1	TRBD1	13	TRBJ1-2	.	TGTGCCAGCACTCCCGACAGGGGGCCTGGCTACACCTTC	CASTPDRGPGYTF
TRBV27	.	18	TRBJ2-2	.	TGTGCCAGCAGTTTTGCCCCCATAGGGGGAGCCGTTCTCCCGGAGCTGTTTTTT	CASSFAPIGGAVLPELFF
TRBV5-1	.	15	TRBJ2-2	.	TGCGCCAGCAGCTTGGCGTCCTCTCACACCGGGGAGCTGTTTTTT	CASSLASSHTGELFF
TRBV6-5	.	12	TRBJ1-1	.	TGTGCCAGCAGTTACGGGCCGCCTGGGGCTTTCTTT	CASSYGPPGAFF
TRBV6-1	.	13	TRBJ2-5	once	TGTGCCAGCAGGGAAACAAATCAAGAGACCCAGTACTTC	CASRETNQETQYF
TRBV7-3	TRBD2	16	TRBJ2-1	.	TGTGCCAGCAGCTTAACTCATTGGACTAGCCCAGGGGAGCAGTTCTTC	CASSLTHWTSPGEQFF
TRBV7-9	TRBD2	17	TRBJ2-5	.	TGTGCCAGCAGGACGGGACGACTAGCGGTTCACCAAGAGACCCAGTACTTC	CASRTGRLAVHQETQYF
TRBV11-3	.	13	TRBJ2-7	.	TGTGCCAGCAGCCGGACAGCCTTCTACGAGCAGTACTTC	CASSRTAFYEQYF
TRBV6-5	TRBD2	15	TRBJ2-1	.	TGTGCCAGCATGGTTTTGGCTAGCGGGGGGGAAGAGCAGTTCTTC	CASMVLASGGEEQFF
TRBV6-5	TRBD1	14	TRBJ2-5	.	TGTGCCAGCAGTTACCGGACAGGCGGAGAGACCCAGTACTTC	CASSYRTGGETQYF
TRBV28	.	17	TRBJ1-5	.	TGTGCCAGCAGTCTATTGGAGTATCCCCGGGGCAATCAGCCCCAGCATTTT	CASSLLEYPRGNQPQHF
TRBV2	.	12	TRBJ1-2	.	TGTGCCAGCAAAAGCTCCTCGGATGGCTACACCTTC	CASKSSSDGYTF
TRBV6-6	.	14	TRBJ2-7	once	TGTGCCAGCAGTACCCTAGGCGGGTCCTACGAGCAGTACTTC	CASSTLGGSYEQYF
TRBV5-5	.	16	TRBJ1-5	once	TGTGCCAGCAGCGCAACACCGGGGGAGGTAAGACAGCCCCAGCATTTT	CASSATPGEVRQPQHF
TRBV21-1	.	15	TRBJ2-1	.	TGTGCCAGCAGCAAAGGGGGTAAGGTAGCGGGAGATCGGTTCTTC	CASSKGGKVAGDRFF